These 6 T cell receptor beta chains originate from one sample sequenced in a study of Ad26.COV2.S vaccination and SARS-CoV-2 variants. Stated treatment: 15 to 20 received Ad26.COV2.S at low or high dose, single or two shots; five or six received placebo; per-sample allocation not given. Each sample was drawn 63 days after the first injection (of vaccine or placebo). Libraries were prepared by immunoSEQ multiplex PCR; TCRdb keeps only in-frame clonotypes and omits some of them. Of roughly 680,000 clones listed, roughly 90% are singletons. The sample was peripheral blood, taken in a trial of Ad26.COV2.S vaccine versus placebo. These TCRs come from a person aged 18-60 years who received the Ad26.COV2.S COVID-19 vaccine or a placebo.

The J gene is TRBJ2-3, the V gene TRBV19, with 9 nucleotides matching TRBD1. The germline CDR1 and CDR2 sequences are LNHDA and SQIVND (reference sequence). The CDR3 runs 14 residues. V shed 4 bases and J 5 bases; nucleotides not matched to a gene: 4. CDR3 protein: CASSRQGGRDTQYF. The DNA of the CDR3 is TGTGCCAGTAGTAGACAGGGGGGCAGAGATACGCAGTATTTT.

The J gene is TRBJ1-5, the V gene TRBV6-5, with TRBD1 identical over 9 bases. Germline lookup yields CDR1 MNHEY and CDR2 SVGAGI. The CDR3 is 14 amino acids. Germline trimming cut 4 bases from V and 5 bases from J; bases unmatched to any gene: 3. In DNA, the CDR3 is TGTGCCAGCAGTTCGGACAGGGGATATCAGCCCCAGCATTTT. Translating it yields CASSSDRGYQPQHF.

This sequence joins TRBV5-1 and TRBJ2-5; maybe TRBD2 (6 bases). V lost 3 bases and J lost 2, with 11 bases in between. Germline CDR1 reads SGHRS; CDR2 reads YFSETQ. CDR3 length: 14 residues. Here the CDR3 DNA reads TGCGCCAGCAGCTACCGGGAGCAACAAGAGACCCAGTACTTC. As protein: CASSYREQQETQYF.

V and J are TRBV5-1 and TRBJ2-3; D remains ambiguous. The CDR3 sequence is 17 residues long. Germline loops: CDR1 SGHRS, CDR2 YFSETQ. Trimming pared 0 bases from V and 1 base from J, leaving 15 bases between. Here the CDR3 reads CASSLADSLFGTDTQYF. CDR3 nucleotide sequence: TGCGCCAGCAGCTTGGCCGATTCTTTGTTCGGCACAGATACGCAGTATTTT. The variable domain in full, completed from reference TRBV5-1 and TRBJ2-3, reads KAGVTQTPRYLIKTRGQQVTLSCSPISGHRSVSWYQQTPGQGLQFLFEYFSETQRNKGNFPGRFSGRQFSNSRSEMNVSTLELGDSALYLCASSLADSLFGTDTQYFGPGTRLTVL.

The chain links TRBV11-3 to TRBJ2-1, with 9 positions matching TRBD2. The length of the CDR3 is 15 residues. Germline CDR1 and CDR2: SGHNT and YENEEA. J was trimmed by 4 bases and V by 0 bases; bases with no gene match: 1. The CDR3, as DNA: TGTGCCAGCAGCTTAGAGACTAGCGGATACAATGAGCAGTTCTTC. It encodes CASSLETSGYNEQFF.

The chain employs TRBV7-9 and TRBJ1-2; TRBD1 matches at 9 bases. The CDR3 runs to 15 residues. The germline CDR1 and CDR2 sequences are SEHNR and FQNEAQ (reference sequence). V lost 1 base and J lost 3; bases outside the gene matches: 3. The CDR3 DNA reads TGTGCCAGCAGCTTAGGGGACAGGGAGGACTATGGCTACACCTTC. It yields the protein CASSLGDREDYGYTF.